This is a list of T cell receptor beta chains from one sample in a study of cytomegalovirus exposure and HLA in healthy donors. The assay was immunoSEQ multiplex PCR, and TCRdb's table has in-frame clones only and misses some. Of around 140,000 clones listed, approximately 78% were seen once; the top ten hold roughly 2.4%. The source material was PBMCs. These receptors were collected from a woman aged 18-35 years in good health and CMV-seropositive. Each CDR3 is given with its conserved first and last residue. A D gene is named only where the DNA matches it firmly. Size is omitted from some rows. Given values are once, few, many or a class for expanded clones.

>.|TRBJ2-1|.|TRBV9
CASSVALGGEQFF
TGTGCCAGCAGCGTAGCTCTGGGGGGTGAGCAGTTCTTC
>.|TRBJ2-1|.|TRBV18
CASSPYGGAANEQFF
TGTGCCAGCTCACCATATGGGGGGGCCGCGAATGAGCAGTTCTTC
>.|TRBJ1-1|.|TRBV2
CASSESGGIGTEAFF
TGTGCCAGCAGTGAAAGTGGGGGCATTGGCACTGAAGCTTTCTTT
>.|TRBJ1-5|.|TRBV5-1
CASSFDGYNQPQHF
TGCGCCAGCAGCTTCGACGGGTACAATCAGCCCCAGCATTTT
>TRBD1|TRBJ1-4|.|TRBV19
CASSEYRGRYEKLFF
TGTGCCAGTAGCGAATACAGGGGGAGGTATGAAAAACTGTTTTTT
>TRBD2|TRBJ2-6|once|TRBV7-9
CASSLYSGGGHSGANVLTF
TGTGCCAGCAGCTTATATTCCGGGGGGGGACACTCTGGGGCCAACGTCCTGACTTTC
>TRBD2|TRBJ2-5|.|TRBV16
CASSRRGGRETQYF
TGTGCCAGCAGCCGACGGGGGGGGCGAGAGACCCAGTACTTC
>TRBD1|TRBJ1-5|medium-sized|TRBV2
CASSVGTASGQPQHF
TGTGCCAGCAGCGTGGGGACAGCGTCCGGTCAGCCCCAGCATTTT
>TRBD1|TRBJ1-4|.|TRBV5-1
CASSYGTGDEKLFF
TGCGCCAGCAGCTACGGGACAGGGGATGAAAAACTGTTTTTT
>.|TRBJ1-1|.|TRBV2
CASRREAAGNTEAFF
TGTGCCAGCAGAAGGGAGGCGGCCGGCAACACTGAAGCTTTCTTT
>TRBD2|TRBJ2-5|.|TRBV27
CASSLTSGGAYETQYF
TGTGCCAGCAGCCTCACTAGCGGGGGGGCCTATGAGACCCAGTACTTC
>.|TRBJ2-3|.|TRBV5-4
CASSLDRFGTDTQYF
TGTGCCAGCAGCTTGGACAGGTTTGGCACAGATACGCAGTATTTT
>TRBD1|TRBJ1-1|.|TRBV7-9
CASSITAGGADTEAFF
TGTGCCAGCAGCATTACAGCAGGGGGCGCGGACACTGAAGCTTTCTTT
>TRBD1|TRBJ1-6|.|TRBV11-2
CASSSQPPTGAESPLHF
TGTGCCAGCAGCTCCCAACCCCCGACAGGGGCGGAATCACCCCTCCACTTT
>TRBD2|TRBJ2-5|.|TRBV6-1
CASRRTSGTRETQYF
TGTGCCAGCAGGAGGACTAGCGGTACCCGGGAGACCCAGTACTTC
>TRBD1|TRBJ2-1|.|TRBV4-3
CASSPWTGGGNEQFF
TGCGCCAGCAGCCCCTGGACAGGGGGAGGCAATGAGCAGTTCTTC
>.|TRBJ1-5|.|TRBV6-5
CASSYLRNQPQHF
TGTGCCAGCAGTTACTTGAGGAATCAGCCCCAGCATTTT
>.|TRBJ1-1|once|TRBV6-5
CASRLVRNTEAFF
TGTGCCAGCAGGCTGGTGAGGAACACTGAAGCTTTCTTT